The T cell receptor beta chain under discussion was sequenced for a study of blood T cell repertoires in COVID-19. The trim removed 5 bases at V and 5 bases at J, leaving 12 bases unmatched. This CDR3 region has 16 residues. Per the germline V gene, CDR1 is SEHNR and CDR2 is FQNEAQ (reference sequence). TCRdb's copy holds only in-frame clones and misses some; the assay was immunoSEQ multiplex PCR. The sample yields about 310,000 clones, roughly 90% seen once. Sequencing was done on a sample of PBMCs or T cells enriched from blood (not recorded which). This sequence originates from a woman aged 18-35 years who had recovered from COVID-19. The V call is TRBV7-9, the J call TRBJ1-1; 9 bases are a match to TRBD1. CDR3 nucleotide sequence: TGTGCCAGCAGCCCTGGCGGGACAGGGAGGTATACTGAAGCTTTCTTT. It is translated as CASSPGGTGRYTEAFF.